This T cell receptor beta chain was sequenced during a study of blood T cell repertoires in COVID-19 (dated by TCRdb to the early 2020s). Background for the entire study: Samples from collaborators originated in the United States, Italy and Spain and spanned both the acute and convalescent phases of COVID-19. Nearly every sample came with metadata listing a de-identified subject ID, COVID-19 status, age in years and sex. The dataset comprised deeply sampled blood TCRbeta repertoires from subjects exposed to, actively infected with, or recovered from COVID-19. The prospective study material was composed of cDNA or gDNA derived from T cells, B-cell-depleted T cells, or PBMCs. The samples were drawn from two sources: the first 160 participants of the ongoing ImmuneRACE study, and 1,000 to 1,500 subjects contributed by 6 global collaborators. Where available, HLA class I and class II types were obtained from metadata supplied by the sample provider rather than from assay-based typing. The repertoires were released in a freely available public database intended as a resource for research on the immune response to SARS-CoV-2.

Collaborating institutions collected whole blood in K2EDTA tubes following their own protocols. For TCRbeta analysis, collaborators shipped samples in one of three forms: frozen whole blood, isolated PBMCs, or DNA extracted from either of those sample types. At the junction V is shortened by 2 bases and J by 0 bases, with 14 bases in between. For CDR1 and CDR2, the germline V gene (reference sequence) lists SEHNR and FQNEAQ. Counted from cysteine to phenylalanine, this CDR3 has 17 amino acids. The CDR3 DNA has 51 bases and is translated from base 1. The investigation overall reported the following: How much clinical and demographic metadata was included differed by source and by participant, and the metadata was provided uncurated.

As to this clone: Its antigen is currently not known. No base-level quality is on record; no much larger clone is a single base apart.

TCRbeta CDR3 regions were amplified from genomic DNA by means of the immunoSEQ Assay, a bias-controlled multiplex PCR. The published analysis was carried out like this. The number of nucleated cells in each sample was estimated from the amplification of reference gene primers within the assay. To quantify the absolute abundance of each unique TCRbeta CDR3 rearrangement, sequence reads were collapsed and filtered. For each sample, productive Simpson clonality was calculated as the square root of Simpson's diversity index over productive rearrangements. TCRdb provides this immuneACCESS table in a form limited to in-frame rearrangements. Some clones are lacking; in checked studies, under half of them reflect an unresolved V gene, and why the rest are absent is not known. V and J calls plus clone size are reproduced from that table; the DNA served to infer D and trimming. The sample yields about 82,000 clones; about 80% were counted once. The ten largest clones add up to around 12% of the sample.

This TCR was sampled from a woman aged 40 to 55 with active or convalescent COVID-19. The material sequenced was peripheral blood. The chain couples TRBV7-9 to TRBJ2-1, and TRBD1 may be the D gene, going by 5 matching bases. For the CDR3, the sequence is CASSLWGAAISYNEQFF. The nucleotide sequence reads as follows: TGTGCCAGCAGCTTATGGGGCGCGGCTATCTCCTACAATGAGCAGTTCTTC.